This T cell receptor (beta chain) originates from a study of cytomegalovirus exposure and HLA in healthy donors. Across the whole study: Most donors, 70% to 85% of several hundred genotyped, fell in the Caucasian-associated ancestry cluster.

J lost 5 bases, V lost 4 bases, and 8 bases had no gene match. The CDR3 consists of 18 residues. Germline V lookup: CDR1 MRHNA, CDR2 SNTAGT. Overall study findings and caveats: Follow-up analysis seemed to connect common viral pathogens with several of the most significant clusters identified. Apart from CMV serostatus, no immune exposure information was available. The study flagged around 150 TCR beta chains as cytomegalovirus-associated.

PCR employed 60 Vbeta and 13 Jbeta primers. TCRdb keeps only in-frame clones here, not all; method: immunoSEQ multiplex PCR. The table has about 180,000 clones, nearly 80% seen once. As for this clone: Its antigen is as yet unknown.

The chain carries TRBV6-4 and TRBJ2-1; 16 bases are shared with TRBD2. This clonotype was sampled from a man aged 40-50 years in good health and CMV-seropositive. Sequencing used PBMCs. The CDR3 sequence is CASSALGLAGGLHNEQFF. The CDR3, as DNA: TGTGCCAGCAGTGCCCTGGGACTAGCGGGAGGGTTACACAATGAGCAGTTCTTC.